A single sample is the source of the 11 T cell receptor beta chains below, sequenced in a study of blood T cell repertoires in COVID-19. The repertoire was sequenced with immunoSEQ multiplex PCR; TCRdb's copy has only in-frame clones and lacks some. The sample holds 70,000 to 95,000 clones, 85% to 95% seen once. Sequencing was performed on peripheral blood. The receptors stem from a woman aged 60-70 years with active COVID-19.

The chain joins TRBV6-5 to TRBJ1-2, with D maybe TRBD1 (5 bases). The CDR3 length is 14 residues. With 6 bases removed from V and 1 base from J, the gap between germline ends came to 12 bases. Germline V CDR1 and CDR2: MNHEY, SVGAGI. CDR3 nucleotides: TGTGCCAGCAGATCGACAGTACTTAACTATGGCTACACCTTC. It specifies CASRSTVLNYGYTF.

The J gene is TRBJ2-5, the V gene TRBV11-3, with 9 positions matching TRBD1. The CDR3 extends over 16 amino acids. Germline V CDR1 and CDR2: SGHNT, YENEEA. The V gene end was trimmed by 0 bases and the J gene end by 4 bases; junction bases not matched to a gene: 6. Here the CDR3 reads CASSLDGTGRGETQYF. The CDR3 nucleotides are TGTGCCAGCAGCTTAGACGGGACAGGGAGAGGAGAGACCCAGTACTTC. The variable domain in full, with the rest retrieved from reference TRBV11-3 and TRBJ2-5, is EAGVVQSPRYKIIEKKQPVAFWCNPISGHNTLYWYLQNLGQGPELLIRYENEEAVDDSQLPKDRFSAERLKGVDSTLKIQPAELGDSAVYLCASSLDGTGRGETQYFGPGTRLLVL.

This chain connects TRBV7-9 to TRBJ1-5; 10 bases agree with TRBD1. Germline V gene lookup returns CDR1 SEHNR and CDR2 FQNEAQ (reference sequence). The CDR3 loop spans 18 amino acids. Trimming at V came to 5 bases and at J to 1 base, leaving 11 bases not matched to a gene. The CDR3 loop is CASSQTGTGVGSNQPQHF. The DNA for the CDR3 is TGTGCCAGCAGCCAAACCGGGACAGGGGTGGGAAGCAATCAGCCCCAGCATTTT.

This chain joins TRBV11-2 and TRBJ2-7; 9 bases are a match to TRBD1. V shed 4 bases and J 4 bases; nucleotides not matched to a gene: 11. This CDR3 region has 16 residues. CDR1 is SGHAT and CDR2 is FQNNGV in the germline V gene. CDR3 sequence reads: CASSSPPGQGMYEQYF. CDR3 sequence (DNA): TGTGCCAGCAGCTCCCCCCCGGGACAGGGAATGTACGAGCAGTACTTC.

This clone was detected once. The V and J genes are TRBV19 and TRBJ1-2, with D uncertain. The CDR3 covers 14 residues. Germline V lookup: CDR1 LNHDA, CDR2 SQIVND (reference sequence). Between the trimmed V and J ends, which lost 2 bases and 2 bases, there was a span of 9 bases. DNA of the CDR3: TGTGCCAGTAGTATACCGACGGAGAACTATGGCTACACCTTC. It encodes CASSIPTENYGYTF.

The gene calls are TRBV19 and TRBJ1-2, with 8 bases matching TRBD1. After removal of 7 bases from V and 10 bases from J, the junction contained 17 bases not matched to a gene. Germline V gene sequence: CDR1 LNHDA, CDR2 SQIVND (reference sequence). This CDR3 region has 15 residues. Here the CDR3 reads CASTKIRTGRRLYTF. The CDR3 DNA sequence: TGTGCCAGTACTAAAATCAGGACAGGGAGGCGTCTCTACACCTTC.

The chain couples TRBV14 to TRBJ1-1; D gene unclear. The CDR3 totals 13 residues. Germline CDR1 is SGHDN and CDR2 is FVKESK. Trimming cost V 0 bases and J 8 bases, with 10 bases left between them. CDR3 nucleotides: TGTGCCAGCAGCCAAGATCTGACGACAGAAGCTTTCTTT. Its translation: CASSQDLTTEAFF.

The chain has TRBV20-1 and TRBJ2-1, with D possibly being TRBD2 (6 bases). V was cut by 3 bases and J by 2 bases, with 14 bases left in between. The CDR3 consists of 15 residues. Germline V gene sequence: CDR1 DFQATT, CDR2 SNEGSKA (reference sequence). The DNA for the CDR3 is TGCAGTGCTAGTCGGGGGAGAAGTACCTACAATGAGCAGTTCTTC. Translated, it gives CSASRGRSTYNEQFF.

This clone came up once. The chain carries TRBV2 and TRBJ2-5, with 8 positions matching TRBD2. The CDR3 has 15 residues. The J segment lost 2 bases and the V segment lost 2 bases, leaving 4 bases of the junction unmatched. Germline V lookup: CDR1 SNHLY, CDR2 FYNNEI. The CDR3, as DNA: TGTGCCAGCAGTGAAACTAGCGGAGGACAAGAGACCCAGTACTTC. As protein: CASSETSGGQETQYF. Variable domain in full (rest from reference TRBV2 and TRBJ2-5): EPEVTQTPSHQVTQMGQEVILRCVPISNHLYFYWYRQILGQKVEFLVSFYNNEISEKSEIFDDQFSVERPDGSNFTLKIRSTKLEDSAMYFCASSETSGGQETQYFGPGTRLLVL.

The chain is built from TRBV7-2 and TRBJ2-1; D may be TRBD1 (5 bases). Germline CDR1 reads SGHTA; CDR2 reads FQGNSA. This CDR3 has 11 residues. With 2 bases removed from V and 14 bases from J, the gap between germline ends came to 10 bases. CDR3 bases: TGTGCCAGCAGCTTACAGGGCCCCAAGTTCTTC. It specifies CASSLQGPKFF.

This chain connects TRBV6-1 to TRBJ1-6; D is uncertain. Germline V gene lookup returns CDR1 MNHNS and CDR2 SASEGT. The CDR3 runs 15 residues. Trimming shortened V by 1 base and J by 6 bases, and 10 bases separated the two germline ends. The CDR3 bases are TGTGCCAGCAGTGAAGTCCCGGGGTTTAATTCACCCCTCCACTTT. It encodes CASSEVPGFNSPLHF.